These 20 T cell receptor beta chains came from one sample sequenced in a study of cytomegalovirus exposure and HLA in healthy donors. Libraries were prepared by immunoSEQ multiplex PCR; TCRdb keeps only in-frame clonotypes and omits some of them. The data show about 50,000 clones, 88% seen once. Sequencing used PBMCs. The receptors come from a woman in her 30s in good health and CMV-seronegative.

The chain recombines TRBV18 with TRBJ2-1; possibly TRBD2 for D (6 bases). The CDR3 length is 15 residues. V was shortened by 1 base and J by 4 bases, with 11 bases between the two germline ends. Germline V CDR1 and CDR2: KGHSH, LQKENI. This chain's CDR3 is CASSPQEGLYNEQFF. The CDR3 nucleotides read TGTGCCAGCTCACCACAGGAGGGGCTGTACAATGAGCAGTTCTTC.

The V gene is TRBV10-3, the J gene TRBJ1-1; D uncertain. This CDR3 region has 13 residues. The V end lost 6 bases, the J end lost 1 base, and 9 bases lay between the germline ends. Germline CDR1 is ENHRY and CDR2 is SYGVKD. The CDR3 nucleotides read TGTGCCATCAGCTCCACGGGGAACACTGAAGCTTTCTTT. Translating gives CAISSTGNTEAFF.

CDR3 sequence reads: CATLTGGSYNEQFF. DNA for the CDR3: TGTGCCACCTTAACGGGAGGCTCCTACAATGAGCAGTTCTTC. This chain joins TRBV27 and TRBJ2-1, with TRBD2 identical over 7 bases. Trimming removed 10 bases from V and 0 bases from J; junction bases left unmatched: 6. From germline, CDR1 is MNHEY and CDR2 SMNVEV (reference sequence). The CDR3 covers 14 residues.

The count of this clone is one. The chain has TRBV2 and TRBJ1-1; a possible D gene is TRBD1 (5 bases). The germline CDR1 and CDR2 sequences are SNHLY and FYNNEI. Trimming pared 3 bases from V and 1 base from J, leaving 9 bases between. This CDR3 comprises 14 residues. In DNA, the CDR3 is TGTGCCAGCAGTGATAGCGGGGGGAACACTGAAGCTTTCTTT. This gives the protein CASSDSGGNTEAFF.

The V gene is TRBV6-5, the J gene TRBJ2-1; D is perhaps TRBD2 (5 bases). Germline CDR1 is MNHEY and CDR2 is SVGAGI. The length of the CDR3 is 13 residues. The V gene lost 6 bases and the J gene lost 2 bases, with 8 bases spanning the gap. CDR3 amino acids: CASSSGTYNEQFF. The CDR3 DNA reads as TGTGCCAGCAGCTCCGGGACCTACAATGAGCAGTTCTTC.

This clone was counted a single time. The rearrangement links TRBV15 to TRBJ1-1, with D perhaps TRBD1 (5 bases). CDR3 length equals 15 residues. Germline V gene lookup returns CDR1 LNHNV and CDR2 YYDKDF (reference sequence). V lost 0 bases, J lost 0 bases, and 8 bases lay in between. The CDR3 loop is CATSRDQQVNTEAFF. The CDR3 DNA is TGTGCCACCAGCAGAGATCAACAGGTGAACACTGAAGCTTTCTTT.

The CDR3 DNA sequence: TGCGCCAGCAGCTTGGTAGCGGGAGCTCTGGGGACCGGGGAGCTGTTTTTT. Protein product: CASSLVAGALGTGELFF. The J gene is TRBJ2-2, the V gene TRBV5-1, with 9 bases fitting TRBD2. Germline lookup yields CDR1 SGHRS and CDR2 YFSETQ. The CDR3 is 17 amino acids. V lost 0 bases, J lost 5 bases, and 8 bases stayed unmatched. The whole variable domain, remainder taken from reference TRBV5-1 and TRBJ2-2, is KAGVTQTPRYLIKTRGQQVTLSCSPISGHRSVSWYQQTPGQGLQFLFEYFSETQRNKGNFPGRFSGRQFSNSRSEMNVSTLELGDSALYLCASSLVAGALGTGELFFGEGSRLTVL.

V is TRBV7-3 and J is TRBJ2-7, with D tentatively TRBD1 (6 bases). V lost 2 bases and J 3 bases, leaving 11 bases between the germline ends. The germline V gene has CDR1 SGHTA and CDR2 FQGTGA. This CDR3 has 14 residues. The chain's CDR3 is CASSLATGHYEQYF. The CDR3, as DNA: TGTGCCAGCAGCTTAGCGACAGGACACTACGAGCAGTACTTC.

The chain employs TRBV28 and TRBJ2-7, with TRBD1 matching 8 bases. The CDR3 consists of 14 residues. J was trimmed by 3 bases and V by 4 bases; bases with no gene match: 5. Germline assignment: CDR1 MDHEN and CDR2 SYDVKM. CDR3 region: CASSWTGFNYEQYF. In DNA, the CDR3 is TGTGCCAGCAGTTGGACAGGGTTTAACTACGAGCAGTACTTC.

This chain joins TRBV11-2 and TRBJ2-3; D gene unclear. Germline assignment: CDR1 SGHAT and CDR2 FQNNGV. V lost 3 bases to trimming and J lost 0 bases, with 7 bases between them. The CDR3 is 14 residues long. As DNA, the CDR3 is TGTGCCAGCAGCTTCTCGACTAGCACAGATACGCAGTATTTT. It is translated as CASSFSTSTDTQYF.

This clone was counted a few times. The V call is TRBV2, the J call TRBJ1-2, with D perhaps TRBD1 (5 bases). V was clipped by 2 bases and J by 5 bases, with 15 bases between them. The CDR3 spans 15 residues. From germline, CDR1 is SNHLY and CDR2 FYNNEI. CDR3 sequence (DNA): TGTGCCAGCAGTGAACAGGACCCAGGGTCATATGGCTACACCTTC. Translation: CASSEQDPGSYGYTF. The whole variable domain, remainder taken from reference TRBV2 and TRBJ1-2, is EPEVTQTPSHQVTQMGQEVILRCVPISNHLYFYWYRQILGQKVEFLVSFYNNEISEKSEIFDDQFSVERPDGSNFTLKIRSTKLEDSAMYFCASSEQDPGSYGYTFGSGTRLTVV.

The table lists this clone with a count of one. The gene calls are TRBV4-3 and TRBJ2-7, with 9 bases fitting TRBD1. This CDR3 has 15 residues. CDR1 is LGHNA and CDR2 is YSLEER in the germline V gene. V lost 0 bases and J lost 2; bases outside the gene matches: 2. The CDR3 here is CASSQETGGTYEQYF. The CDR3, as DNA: TGCGCCAGCAGCCAAGAAACAGGGGGCACCTACGAGCAGTACTTC.

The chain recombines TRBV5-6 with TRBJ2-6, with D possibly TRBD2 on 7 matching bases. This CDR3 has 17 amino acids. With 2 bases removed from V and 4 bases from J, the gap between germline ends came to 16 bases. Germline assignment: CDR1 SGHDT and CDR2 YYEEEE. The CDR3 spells CASSLYRGASGANVLTF. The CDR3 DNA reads TGTGCCAGCAGCTTATACCGGGGGGCGTCGGGGGCCAACGTCCTGACTTTC.

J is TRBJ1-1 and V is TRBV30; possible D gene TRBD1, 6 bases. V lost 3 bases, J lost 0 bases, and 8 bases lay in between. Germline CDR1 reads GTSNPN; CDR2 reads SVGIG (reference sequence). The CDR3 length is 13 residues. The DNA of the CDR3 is TGTGCCTGGAGCCGGACAGTGAACACTGAAGCTTTCTTT. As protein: CAWSRTVNTEAFF.

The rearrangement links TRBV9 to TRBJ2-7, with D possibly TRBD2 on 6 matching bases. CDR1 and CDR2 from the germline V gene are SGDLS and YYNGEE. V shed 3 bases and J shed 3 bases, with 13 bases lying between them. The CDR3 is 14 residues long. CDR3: CASSAGGNGYEQYF. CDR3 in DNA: TGTGCCAGCAGCGCTGGGGGGAACGGCTACGAGCAGTACTTC.

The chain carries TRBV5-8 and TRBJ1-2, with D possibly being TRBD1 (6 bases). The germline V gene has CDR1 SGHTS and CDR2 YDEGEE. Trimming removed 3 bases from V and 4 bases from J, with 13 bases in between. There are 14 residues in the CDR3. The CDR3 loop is CASSYRWTAYGYTF. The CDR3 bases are TGTGCCAGCAGCTATCGATGGACAGCCTATGGCTACACCTTC.

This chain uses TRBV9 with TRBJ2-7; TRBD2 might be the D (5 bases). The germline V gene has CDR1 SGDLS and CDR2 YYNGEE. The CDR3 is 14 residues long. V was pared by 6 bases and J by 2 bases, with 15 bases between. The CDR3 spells CASTLGEGTYEQYF. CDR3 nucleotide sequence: TGTGCCAGCACCCTAGGAGAGGGAACCTACGAGCAGTACTTC.

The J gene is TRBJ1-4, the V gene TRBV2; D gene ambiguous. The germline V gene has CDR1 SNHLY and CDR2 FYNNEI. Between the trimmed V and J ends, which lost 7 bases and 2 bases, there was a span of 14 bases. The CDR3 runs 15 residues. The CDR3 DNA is TGTGCCAGCAAGAGATTAGGGAGCACTAATGAAAAACTGTTTTTT. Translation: CASKRLGSTNEKLFF.

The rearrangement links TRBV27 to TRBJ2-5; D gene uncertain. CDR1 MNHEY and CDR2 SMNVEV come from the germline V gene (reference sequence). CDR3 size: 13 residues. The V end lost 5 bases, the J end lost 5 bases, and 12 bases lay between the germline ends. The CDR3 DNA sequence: TGTGCCAGCAGTACCAAAAACGGGGAGACCCAGTACTTC. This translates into CASSTKNGETQYF.

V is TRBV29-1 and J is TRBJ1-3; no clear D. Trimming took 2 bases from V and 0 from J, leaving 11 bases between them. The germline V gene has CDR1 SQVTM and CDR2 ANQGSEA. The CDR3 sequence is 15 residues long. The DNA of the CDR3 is TGCAGCGTTGAAACCTCGGGGAGCTCTGGAAACACCATATATTTT. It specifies CSVETSGSSGNTIYF.